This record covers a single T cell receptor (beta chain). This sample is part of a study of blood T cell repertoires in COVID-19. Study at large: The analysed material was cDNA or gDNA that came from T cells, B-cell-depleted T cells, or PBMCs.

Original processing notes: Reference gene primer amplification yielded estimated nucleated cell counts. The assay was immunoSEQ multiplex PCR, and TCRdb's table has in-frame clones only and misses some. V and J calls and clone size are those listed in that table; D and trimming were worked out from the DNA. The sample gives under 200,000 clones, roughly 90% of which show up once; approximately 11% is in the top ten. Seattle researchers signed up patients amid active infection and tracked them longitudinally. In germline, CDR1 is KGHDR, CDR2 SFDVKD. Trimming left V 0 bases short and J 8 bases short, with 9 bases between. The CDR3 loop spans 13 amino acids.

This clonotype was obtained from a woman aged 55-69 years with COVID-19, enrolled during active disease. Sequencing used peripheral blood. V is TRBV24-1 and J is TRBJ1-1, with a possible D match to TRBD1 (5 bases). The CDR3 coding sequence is TGTGCCACCAGTGATTTGCGGGGGGGGGAAGCTTTCTTT. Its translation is CATSDLRGGEAFF.